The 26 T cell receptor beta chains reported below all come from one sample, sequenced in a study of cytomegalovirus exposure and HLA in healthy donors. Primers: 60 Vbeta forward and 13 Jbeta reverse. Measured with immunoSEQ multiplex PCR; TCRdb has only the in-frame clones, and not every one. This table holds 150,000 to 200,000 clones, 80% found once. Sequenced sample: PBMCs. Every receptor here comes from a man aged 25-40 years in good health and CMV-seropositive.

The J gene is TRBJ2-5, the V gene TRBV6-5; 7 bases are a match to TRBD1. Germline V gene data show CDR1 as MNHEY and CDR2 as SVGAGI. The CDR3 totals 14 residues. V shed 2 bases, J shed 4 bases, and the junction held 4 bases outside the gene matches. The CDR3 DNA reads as TGTGCCAGCAGTTACGCTTACAGGGGAGAGACCCAGTACTTC. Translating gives CASSYAYRGETQYF.

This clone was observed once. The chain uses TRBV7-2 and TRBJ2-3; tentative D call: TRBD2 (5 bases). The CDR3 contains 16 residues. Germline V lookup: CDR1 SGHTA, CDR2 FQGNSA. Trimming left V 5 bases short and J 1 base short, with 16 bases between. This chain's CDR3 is CASSIEGNSGTDTQYF. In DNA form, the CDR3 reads TGTGCCAGCAGCATAGAAGGTAATAGCGGCACAGATACGCAGTATTTT.

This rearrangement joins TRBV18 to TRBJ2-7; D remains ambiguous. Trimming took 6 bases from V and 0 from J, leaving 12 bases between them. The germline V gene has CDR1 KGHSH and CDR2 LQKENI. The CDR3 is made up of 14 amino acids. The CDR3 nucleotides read TGTGCCAGCTCCCCGAGCGCCCGCTCCTACGAGCAGTACTTC. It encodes CASSPSARSYEQYF.

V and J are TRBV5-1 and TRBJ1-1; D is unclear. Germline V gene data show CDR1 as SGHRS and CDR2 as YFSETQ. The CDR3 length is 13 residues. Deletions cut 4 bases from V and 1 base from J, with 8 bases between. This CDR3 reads CASSPGPNTEAFF. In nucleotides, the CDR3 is TGCGCCAGCAGCCCTGGGCCGAACACTGAAGCTTTCTTT.

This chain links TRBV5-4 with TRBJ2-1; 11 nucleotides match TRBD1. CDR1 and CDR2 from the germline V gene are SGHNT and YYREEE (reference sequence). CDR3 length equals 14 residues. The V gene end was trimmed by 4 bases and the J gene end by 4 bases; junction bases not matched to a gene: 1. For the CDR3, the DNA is TGTGCCAGCAGCGGACAGGGGGCTTACAATGAGCAGTTCTTC. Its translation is CASSGQGAYNEQFF.

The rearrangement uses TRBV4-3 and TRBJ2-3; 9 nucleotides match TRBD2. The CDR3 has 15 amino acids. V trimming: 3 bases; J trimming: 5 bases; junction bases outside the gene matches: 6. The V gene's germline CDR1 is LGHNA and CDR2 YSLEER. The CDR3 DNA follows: TGCGCCAGCAGCCAGGAGCGGGGGGCGGGAGATACGCAGTATTTT. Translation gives CASSQERGAGDTQYF.

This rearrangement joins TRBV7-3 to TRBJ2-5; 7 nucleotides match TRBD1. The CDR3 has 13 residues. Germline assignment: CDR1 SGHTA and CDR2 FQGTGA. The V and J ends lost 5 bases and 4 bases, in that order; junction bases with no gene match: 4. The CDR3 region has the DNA TGTGCCAGCAGCCGACAGGGCGGAGAGACCCAGTACTTC. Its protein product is CASSRQGGETQYF.

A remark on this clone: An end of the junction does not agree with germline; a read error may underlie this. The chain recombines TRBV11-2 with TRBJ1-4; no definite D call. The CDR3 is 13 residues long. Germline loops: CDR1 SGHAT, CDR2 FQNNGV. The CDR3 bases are TGTGCCACCAGCCGTTCATCGGGTGAAAAACTGTTTTTT. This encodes CATSRSSGEKLFF.

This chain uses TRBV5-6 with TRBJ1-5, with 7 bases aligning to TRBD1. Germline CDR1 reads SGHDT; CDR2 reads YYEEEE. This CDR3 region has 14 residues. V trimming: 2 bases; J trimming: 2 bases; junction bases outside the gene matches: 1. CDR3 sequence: CASSFGQGNQPQHF. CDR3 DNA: TGTGCCAGCAGCTTCGGACAGGGCAATCAGCCCCAGCATTTT.

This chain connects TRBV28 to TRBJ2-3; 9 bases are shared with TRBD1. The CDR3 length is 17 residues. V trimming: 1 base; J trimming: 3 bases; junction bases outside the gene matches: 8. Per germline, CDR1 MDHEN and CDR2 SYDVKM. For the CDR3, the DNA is TGTGCCAGCAGTTTATCACAGGGGGCCACTATAACAGATACGCAGTATTTT. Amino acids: CASSLSQGATITDTQYF.

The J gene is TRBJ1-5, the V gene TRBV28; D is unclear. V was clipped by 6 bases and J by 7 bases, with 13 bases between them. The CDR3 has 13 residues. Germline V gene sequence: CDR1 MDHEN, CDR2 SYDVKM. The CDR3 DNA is TGTGCCAGCAGATATATTCCAAGCCAGCCCCAGCATTTT. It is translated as CASRYIPSQPQHF.

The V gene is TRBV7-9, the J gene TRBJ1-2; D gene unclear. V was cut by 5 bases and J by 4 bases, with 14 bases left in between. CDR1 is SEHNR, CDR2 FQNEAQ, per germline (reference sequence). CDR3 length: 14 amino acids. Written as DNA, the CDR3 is TGTGCCAGCAGCGCGGATCCGGCTGTCTATGGCTACACCTTC. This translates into CASSADPAVYGYTF.

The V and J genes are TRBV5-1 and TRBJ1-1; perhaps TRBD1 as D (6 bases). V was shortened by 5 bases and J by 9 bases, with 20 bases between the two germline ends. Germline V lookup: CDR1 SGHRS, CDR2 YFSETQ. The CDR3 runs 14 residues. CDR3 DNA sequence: TGCGCCAGCAGTGAAGATACAGGGAGCGCTAAAGCTTTCTTT. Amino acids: CASSEDTGSAKAFF. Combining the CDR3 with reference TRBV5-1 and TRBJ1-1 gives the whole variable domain KAGVTQTPRYLIKTRGQQVTLSCSPISGHRSVSWYQQTPGQGLQFLFEYFSETQRNKGNFPGRFSGRQFSNSRSEMNVSTLELGDSALYLCASSEDTGSAKAFFGQGTRLTVV.

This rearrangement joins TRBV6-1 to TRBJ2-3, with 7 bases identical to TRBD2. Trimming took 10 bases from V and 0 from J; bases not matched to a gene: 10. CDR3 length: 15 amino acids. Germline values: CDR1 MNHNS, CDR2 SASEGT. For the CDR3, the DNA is TGTGCCACCGGGCCCGGGGGGACTAGCACAGATACGCAGTATTTT. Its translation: CATGPGGTSTDTQYF.

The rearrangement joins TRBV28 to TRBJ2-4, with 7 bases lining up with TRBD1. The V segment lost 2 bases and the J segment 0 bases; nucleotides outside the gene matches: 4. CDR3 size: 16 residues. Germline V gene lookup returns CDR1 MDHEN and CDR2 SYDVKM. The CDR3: CASSLGTALAKNIQYF. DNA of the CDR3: TGTGCCAGCAGTTTAGGGACAGCTCTAGCCAAAAACATTCAGTACTTC.

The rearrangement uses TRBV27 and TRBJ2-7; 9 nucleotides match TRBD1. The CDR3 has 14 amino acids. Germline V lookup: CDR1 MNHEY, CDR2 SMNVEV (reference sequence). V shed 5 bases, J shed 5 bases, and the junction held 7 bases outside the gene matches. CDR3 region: CASSTNRGLHEQYF. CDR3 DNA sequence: TGTGCCAGCAGTACTAACAGGGGGCTGCACGAGCAGTACTTC.

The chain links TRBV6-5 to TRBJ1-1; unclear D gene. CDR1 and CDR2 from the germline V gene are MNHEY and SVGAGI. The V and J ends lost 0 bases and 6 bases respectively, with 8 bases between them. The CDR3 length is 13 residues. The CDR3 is CASSYSPQSEAFF. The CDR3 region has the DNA TGTGCCAGCAGTTACTCGCCTCAGTCTGAAGCTTTCTTT.

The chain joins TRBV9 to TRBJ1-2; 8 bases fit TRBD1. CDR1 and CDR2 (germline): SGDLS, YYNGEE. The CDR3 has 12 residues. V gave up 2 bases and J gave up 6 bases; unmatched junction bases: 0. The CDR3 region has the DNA TGTGCCAGCAGCGTGACAGGGGATGGCTACACCTTC. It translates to CASSVTGDGYTF.

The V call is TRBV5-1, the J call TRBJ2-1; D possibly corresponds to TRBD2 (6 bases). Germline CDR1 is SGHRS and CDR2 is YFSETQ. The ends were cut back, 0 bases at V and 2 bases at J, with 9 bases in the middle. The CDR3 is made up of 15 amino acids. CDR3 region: CASSLEAGPYNEQFF. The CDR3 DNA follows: TGCGCCAGCAGCTTGGAGGCGGGGCCCTACAATGAGCAGTTCTTC.

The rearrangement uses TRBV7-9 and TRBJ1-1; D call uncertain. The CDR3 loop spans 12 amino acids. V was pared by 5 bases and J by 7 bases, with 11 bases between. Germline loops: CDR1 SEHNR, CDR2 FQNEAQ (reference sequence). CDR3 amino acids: CASSHRINEAFF. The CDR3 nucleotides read TGTGCCAGCAGCCATAGAATTAATGAAGCTTTCTTT.

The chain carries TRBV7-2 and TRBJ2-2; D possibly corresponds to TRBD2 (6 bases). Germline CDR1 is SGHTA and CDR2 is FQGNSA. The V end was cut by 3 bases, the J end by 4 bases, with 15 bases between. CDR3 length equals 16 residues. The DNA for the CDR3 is TGTGCCAGCAGCTTGGAGGGGAAGACGGGCACCGGGGAGCTGTTTTTT. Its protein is CASSLEGKTGTGELFF.

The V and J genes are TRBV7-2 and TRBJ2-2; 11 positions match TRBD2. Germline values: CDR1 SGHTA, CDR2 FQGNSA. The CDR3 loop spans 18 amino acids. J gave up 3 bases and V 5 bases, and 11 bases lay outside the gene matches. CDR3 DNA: TGTGCCAGCAGCCGTGGACTCATAGCGGGGGGGGACACCGGGGAGCTGTTTTTT. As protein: CASSRGLIAGGDTGELFF.

This chain's CDR3 is CASSIEARAHTEAFF. The CDR3 nucleotides read TGTGCCAGTAGTATAGAGGCCAGGGCCCACACTGAAGCTTTCTTT. V is TRBV19 and J is TRBJ1-1; tentative D call: TRBD1 (5 bases). The CDR3 covers 15 residues. Trimming removed 0 bases at V and 3 bases at J, with 11 bases between. Germline CDR1 is LNHDA and CDR2 is SQIVND (reference sequence).

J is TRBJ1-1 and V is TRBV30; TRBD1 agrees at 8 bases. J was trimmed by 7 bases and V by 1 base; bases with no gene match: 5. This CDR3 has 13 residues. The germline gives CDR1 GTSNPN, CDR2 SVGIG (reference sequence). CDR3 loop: CAWSAWTGLEAFF. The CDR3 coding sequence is TGTGCCTGGAGTGCCTGGACAGGGCTTGAAGCTTTCTTT.

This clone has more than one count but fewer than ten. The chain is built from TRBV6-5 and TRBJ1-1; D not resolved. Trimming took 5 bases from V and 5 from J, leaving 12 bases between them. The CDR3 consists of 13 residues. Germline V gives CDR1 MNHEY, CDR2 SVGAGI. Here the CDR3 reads CASSLGPETEAFF. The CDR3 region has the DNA TGTGCCAGCAGTCTGGGCCCAGAGACTGAAGCTTTCTTT.

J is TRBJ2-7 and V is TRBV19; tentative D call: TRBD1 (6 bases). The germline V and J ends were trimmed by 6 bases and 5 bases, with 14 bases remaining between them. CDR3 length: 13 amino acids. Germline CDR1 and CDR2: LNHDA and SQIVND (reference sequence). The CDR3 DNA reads TGTGCCAGTAGGGGATTGAACAGGGACGAGCAGTACTTC. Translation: CASRGLNRDEQYF.